This TCR beta chain was found in a study of shared clonotypes between healthy human individuals. This clone appeared once. Per the germline V gene, CDR1 is SEHNR and CDR2 is FQNEAQ (reference sequence). The CDR3 length is 15 residues. V was shortened by 5 bases and J by 7 bases, with 18 bases between the two germline ends. Produced via immunoSEQ multiplex PCR; TCRdb's table is partial and in-frame only. The data show some 1.5 million clones, with roughly 96% seen just once and more than 0.9% held by the top ten. This TCR was recovered from a man in his thirties or forties in good health. The chain joins TRBV7-9 to TRBJ2-1; perhaps TRBD2 as D (5 bases). Sequenced material: naive CD4+ T cells sorted from blood. As to subset: CD45RA+ positively selected. The chain's CDR3 is CASSPGSTVVNEQFF. For the CDR3, the DNA is TGTGCCAGCAGCCCGGGGAGTACGGTCGTGAATGAGCAGTTCTTC. The variable domain in full, completed from reference TRBV7-9 and TRBJ2-1, reads DTGVSQNPRHKITKRGQNVTFRCDPISEHNRLYWYRQTLGQGPEFLTYFQNEAQLEKSRLLSDRFSAERPKGSFSTLEIQRTEQGDSAMYLCASSPGSTVVNEQFFGPGTRLTVL.